This TCR beta chain was captured by sequencing in a study of T cells in Graves' hyperthyroidism and ophthalmopathy. Study findings and constraints: A 13 V-J signature model discriminated ophthalmopathy versus stable hyperthyroidism.

Germline V gene sequence: CDR1 LNHNV, CDR2 YYDKDF (reference sequence). The CDR3 loop spans 18 amino acids. V shed 4 bases and J shed 3 bases, with 22 bases lying between them. This clonotype was seen ten or more times. Its matching antigen is unknown. RNA transcripts gave rise to amplified TCR beta CDR3 regions. HTBI primers were employed in a first-round RT-PCR of the TCR CDR3. TCRdb reanalysed the multiplex PCR reads using MiXCR and keeps one entry per CDR3 protein. The table has approximately 400,000 distinct CDR3 sequences, about a fifth seen once. This receptor was obtained from a woman between 18 and 29 years old with Graves' hyperthyroidism. The chain uses TRBV15 and TRBJ1-5, with D possibly being TRBD1 (6 bases). Material: blood. DNA for the CDR3: TGTGCCACCAGCACGTCGCTATGGACCAGGGGATCCAATCAGCCCCAGCATTTT. Protein product: CATSTSLWTRGSNQPQHF.